This T cell receptor beta chain was observed in a study of shared clonotypes between healthy human individuals. CDR1 is SGHTA and CDR2 is FQGNSA in the germline V gene. V shed 5 bases and J 6 bases; nucleotides not matched to a gene: 14. The CDR3 is made up of 18 amino acids. Profiling relied on immunoSEQ multiplex PCR, and the TCRdb table lists in-frame clones only, not all of them. The repertoire holds roughly 1,500,000 clones, with less than 99% as singletons. This clone was detected only once. Sequencing was done on a sample of naive CD4+ T cells sorted from blood. Sample subset: CD45RA+ positively selected. The receptor was derived from a man aged 25 to 40 in good health. The chain uses TRBV7-2 and TRBJ2-7, with 15 bases that match TRBD2. The CDR3 DNA reads TGTGCCAGCAGCCCGCGGACTAGCGGGAGGGCCCAGCTACTCGAGCAGTACTTC. Translating it yields CASSPRTSGRAQLLEQYF.